The clone carrying this T cell receptor (beta chain) was found many times. Its antigen remains unknown. This record comes from a study of T cell repertoires in cytomegalovirus infection. Study in general: It was the public TCR beta signatures that indicated both CMV infection and matching HLA type. Points from the study as a whole: Frequencies of public TCR beta families were cumulated, and this identified carriers of CMV plus the relevant HLA.

TCRdb reanalysed the reads using MiXCR and keeps one entry per CDR3 protein. The sample yields 400,000 to 550,000 distinct CDR3 sequences, around 10% seen once. The sample consisted of PBMCs. The TCR was taken from a human donor in good health (CMV status not recorded). Some clones in this sample may be carry-over from other donors' samples.

As DNA, the CDR3 is TGCGCCAGCAGCTTGGATTCCGGATTCTCCTACAATGAGCAGTTCTTC. This encodes CASSLDSGFSYNEQFF. The J gene is TRBJ2-1, the V gene TRBV5-1, with no clear D. The V gene's germline CDR1 is SGHRS and CDR2 YFSETQ. This CDR3 has 16 residues. The V end lost 0 bases, the J end lost 0 bases, and 10 bases lay between the germline ends.